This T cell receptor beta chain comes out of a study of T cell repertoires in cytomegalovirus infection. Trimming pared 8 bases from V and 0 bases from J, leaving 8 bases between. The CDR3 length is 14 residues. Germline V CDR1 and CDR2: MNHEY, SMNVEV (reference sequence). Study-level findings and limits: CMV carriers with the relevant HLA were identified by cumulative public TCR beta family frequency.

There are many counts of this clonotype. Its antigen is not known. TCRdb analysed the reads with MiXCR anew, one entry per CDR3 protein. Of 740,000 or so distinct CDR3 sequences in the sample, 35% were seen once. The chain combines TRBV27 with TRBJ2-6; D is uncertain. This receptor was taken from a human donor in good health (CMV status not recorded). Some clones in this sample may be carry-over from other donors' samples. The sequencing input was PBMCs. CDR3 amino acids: CASSGLSGANVLTF. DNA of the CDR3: TGTGCCAGCTCCGGGCTCTCTGGGGCCAACGTCCTGACTTTC. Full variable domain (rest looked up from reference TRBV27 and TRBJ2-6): EAQVTQNPRYLITVTGKKLTVTCSQNMNHEYMSWYRQDPGLGLRQIYYSMNVEVTDKGDVPEGYKVSRKEKRNFPLILESPSPNQTSLYFCASSGLSGANVLTFGAGSRLTVL.